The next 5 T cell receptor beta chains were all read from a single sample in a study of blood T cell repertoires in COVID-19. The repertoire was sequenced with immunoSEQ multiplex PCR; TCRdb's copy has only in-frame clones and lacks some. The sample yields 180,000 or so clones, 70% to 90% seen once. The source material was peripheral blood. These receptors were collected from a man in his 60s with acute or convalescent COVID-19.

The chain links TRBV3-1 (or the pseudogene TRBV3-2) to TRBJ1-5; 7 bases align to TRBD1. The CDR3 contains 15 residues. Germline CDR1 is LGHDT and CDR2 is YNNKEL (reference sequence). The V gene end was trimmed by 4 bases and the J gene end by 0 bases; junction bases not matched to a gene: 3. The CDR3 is CASSLGQNSNQPQHF. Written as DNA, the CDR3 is TGTGCCAGCAGCCTGGGACAGAATAGCAATCAGCCCCAGCATTTT.

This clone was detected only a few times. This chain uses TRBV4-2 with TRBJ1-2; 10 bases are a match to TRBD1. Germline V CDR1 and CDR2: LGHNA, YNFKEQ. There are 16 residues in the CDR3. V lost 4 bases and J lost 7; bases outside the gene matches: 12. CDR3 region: CASSRSLGTGETGYTF. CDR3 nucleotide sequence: TGTGCCAGCAGCCGTTCTCTAGGGACAGGGGAAACTGGCTACACCTTC.

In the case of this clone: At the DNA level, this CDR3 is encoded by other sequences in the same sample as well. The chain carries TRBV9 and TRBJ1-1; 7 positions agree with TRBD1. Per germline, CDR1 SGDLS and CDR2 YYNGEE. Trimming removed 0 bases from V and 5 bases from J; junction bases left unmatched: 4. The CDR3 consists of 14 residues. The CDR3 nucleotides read TGTGCCAGCAGCGTAGGACAGGGTGGGACTGAAGCTTTCTTT. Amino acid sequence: CASSVGQGGTEAFF.

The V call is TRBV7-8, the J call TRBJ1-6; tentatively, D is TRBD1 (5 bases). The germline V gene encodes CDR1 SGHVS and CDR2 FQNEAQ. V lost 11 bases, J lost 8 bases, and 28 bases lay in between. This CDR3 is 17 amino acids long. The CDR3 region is CARNSGRVRDVDSPLHF. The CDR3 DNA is TGTGCCCGGAATTCGGGCAGGGTCAGGGATGTGGATTCACCCCTCCACTTT.

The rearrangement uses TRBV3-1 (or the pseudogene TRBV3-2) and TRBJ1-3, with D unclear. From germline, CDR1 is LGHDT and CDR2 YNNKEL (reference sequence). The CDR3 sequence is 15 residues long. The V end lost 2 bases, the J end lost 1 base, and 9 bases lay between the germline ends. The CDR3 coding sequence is TGTGCCAGCAGCCAACGGGGAGGGTCTGGAAACACCATATATTTT. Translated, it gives CASSQRGGSGNTIYF.